A selection of T cell receptor beta chains follows, all from one sample in a study of blood T cell repertoires in COVID-19. Produced via immunoSEQ multiplex PCR; TCRdb's table is partial and in-frame only. The data show roughly 200,000 clones, around 88% seen once. Input material: PBMCs or T cells enriched from blood (not recorded which). The receptors stem from a woman aged 25 to 39 who had been exposed to COVID-19. The CDR3 runs from the conserved cysteine through the conserved F or W. The D gene is left open where the match is weak. Rows may omit the clone size; those that give it use once, few, many or a size class.

V: TRBV30; size: once; J: TRBJ1-5; D: TRBD1; DNA: TGTGCCTGGAGCCCCGCCCTCCGGACAGGGATCGGGGGGCAGCCCCAGCATTTT; CDR3: CAWSPALRTGIGGQPQHF
V: TRBV18; size: .; J: TRBJ1-6; D: .; DNA: TGTGCCAGCTCCACAGCGGGGTCTAATTCACCCCTCCACTTT; CDR3: CASSTAGSNSPLHF
V: TRBV5-6; size: .; J: TRBJ2-5; D: TRBD1; DNA: TGTGCCAGCAGCGAAATCCGGACAGGGGGTACTGAGACCCAGTACTTC; CDR3: CASSEIRTGGTETQYF
V: TRBV7-8; size: .; J: TRBJ2-1; D: TRBD1; DNA: TGTGCCAGCAGCACTCGCCGGGACAGGGCCTACAATGAGCAGTTCTTC; CDR3: CASSTRRDRAYNEQFF
V: TRBV19; size: .; J: TRBJ1-4; D: TRBD1; DNA: TGTGCCAGTAGGGAGAGGACAGGGAAAGGTGCCAATAATGAAAAACTGTTTTTT; CDR3: CASRERTGKGANNEKLFF
V: TRBV30; size: .; J: TRBJ2-2; D: TRBD2; DNA: TGTGCCTGGAGTGGGACTAGTTTGGGCACCGGGGAGCTGTTTTTT; CDR3: CAWSGTSLGTGELFF
V: TRBV3-1/TRBV3-2; size: .; J: TRBJ2-5; D: .; DNA: TGTGCCAGCAGCTACACAGGGACGGAGACCCAGTACTTC; CDR3: CASSYTGTETQYF
V: TRBV28; size: .; J: TRBJ1-2; D: .; DNA: TGTGCCAGCAGTTTTCCTACAGGGATTCAGGGCTACACCTTC; CDR3: CASSFPTGIQGYTF
V: TRBV5-6; size: few; J: TRBJ1-5; D: TRBD1; DNA: TGTGCCAGCAGCTTGTTCGGGACAGGCGACAATCAGCCCCAGCATTTT; CDR3: CASSLFGTGDNQPQHF
V: TRBV20-1; size: .; J: TRBJ1-2; D: .; DNA: TGCAGTGTTAGCAGGGCTGATGGCTACACCTTC; CDR3: CSVSRADGYTF
V: TRBV5-1; size: .; J: TRBJ2-2; D: .; DNA: TGCGCCAGCAGCCCACCGGGGATGAACACCGGGGAGCTGTTTTTT; CDR3: CASSPPGMNTGELFF
V: TRBV7-2; size: .; J: TRBJ1-1; D: .; DNA: TGTGCCAGCAGCTTAGTCGCAGGGCAGAACACTGAAGCTTTCTTT; CDR3: CASSLVAGQNTEAFF
V: TRBV5-1; size: .; J: TRBJ1-1; D: TRBD1; DNA: TGCGCCAGCAGTGACAGGGGCCTGAACACTGAAGCTTTCTTT; CDR3: CASSDRGLNTEAFF
V: TRBV18; size: .; J: TRBJ1-1; D: TRBD1; DNA: TGTGCCAGCTCAAATCTGGTGCCGAGGACAGGAGCTATTTTTGAAGCTTTCTTT; CDR3: CASSNLVPRTGAIFEAFF